The T cell receptor beta chain described here comes from a study of CD8+ T cells in alopecia areata. CDR3 length: 15 amino acids. The germline gives CDR1 SGHRS, CDR2 YFSETQ. The V segment lost 4 bases and the J segment 4 bases; nucleotides outside the gene matches: 10. The sample holds a few counts of this clone. cDNA reverse transcribed from extracted RNA served as the sequencing template. Assay: immunoSEQ multiplex PCR; the TCRdb copy retains only in-frame clones and omits some. The table has over 120,000 clones, 45% to 60% seen once. The sample consisted of CD4+ T cells sorted from blood, taken at week 0. The gene calls are TRBV5-1 and TRBJ2-5; the match to TRBD1 covers 7 bases. This TCR was recovered from a human donor with alopecia areata. CDR3 DNA: TGCGCCAGCAGCATTACATACCGGGACAGAGAGACCCAGTACTTC. This codes for CASSITYRDRETQYF.